This TCR beta chain was obtained from a study of blood T cells in healthy people across ages. Points from the study as a whole: Greater diversity and more naive CD4+ cells were seen in long-lived donors than in aged donors.

Isolation recovered at least 6.5 million PBMCs from every sample. Alongside a J-beta primer mix, a sample-barcoded 5' primer served in a second PCR lasting roughly 6 to 12 cycles. TCRdb processed the 5' RACE reads anew with MiXCR; each CDR3 protein has one entry. The table has approximately 580,000 distinct CDR3 sequences, 20% to 30% seen once. The CDR3 runs 17 residues. Per germline, CDR1 SGHTA and CDR2 FQGNSA. V lost 6 bases, J lost 0 bases, and 17 bases lay in between. This clonotype was recorded many times. The antigen is unknown. These sequences were also reported in another study, on T cells of mothers and their children. From that report: The yield was over 9 million TCR beta CDR3 reads from each mother and approximately 3 million from each child.

This chain uses TRBV7-2 with TRBJ1-4; unclear D gene. This receptor was taken from a boy aged 10-17 years in good health. The sample consisted of blood. The CDR3 DNA sequence: TGTGCCAGCAGTTCAACCGTAGGCCTGGCAACTAATGAAAAACTGTTTTTT. This translates into CASSSTVGLATNEKLFF.